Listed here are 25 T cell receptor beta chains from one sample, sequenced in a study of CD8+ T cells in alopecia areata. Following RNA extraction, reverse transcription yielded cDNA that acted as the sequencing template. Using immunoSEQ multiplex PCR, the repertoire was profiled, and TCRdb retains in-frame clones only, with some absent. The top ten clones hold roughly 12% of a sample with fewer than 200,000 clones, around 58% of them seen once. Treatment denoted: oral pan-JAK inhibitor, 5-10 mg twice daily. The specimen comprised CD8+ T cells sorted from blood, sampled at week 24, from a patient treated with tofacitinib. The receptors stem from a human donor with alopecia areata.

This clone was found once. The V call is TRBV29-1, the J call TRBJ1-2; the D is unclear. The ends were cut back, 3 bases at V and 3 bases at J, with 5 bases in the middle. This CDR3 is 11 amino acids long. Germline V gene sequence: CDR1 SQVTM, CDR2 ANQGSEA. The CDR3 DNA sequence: TGCAGCGTTGAGTGGGACTATGGCTACACCTTC. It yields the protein CSVEWDYGYTF.

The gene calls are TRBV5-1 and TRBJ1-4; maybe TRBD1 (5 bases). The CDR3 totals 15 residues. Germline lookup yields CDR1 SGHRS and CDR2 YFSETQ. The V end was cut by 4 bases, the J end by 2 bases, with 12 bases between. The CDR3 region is CASSPTRGTNEKLFF. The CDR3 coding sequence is TGCGCCAGCAGCCCAACCCGGGGGACTAATGAAAAACTGTTTTTT.

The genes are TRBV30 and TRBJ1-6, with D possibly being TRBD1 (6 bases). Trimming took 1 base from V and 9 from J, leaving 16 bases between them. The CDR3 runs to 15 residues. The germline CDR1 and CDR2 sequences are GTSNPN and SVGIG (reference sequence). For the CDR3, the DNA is TGTGCCTGGAGTGGCGACTGGGGGGCCAGTTCACCCCTCCACTTT. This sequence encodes CAWSGDWGASSPLHF. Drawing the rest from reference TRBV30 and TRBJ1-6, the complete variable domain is SQTIHQWPATLVQPVGSPLSLECTVEGTSNPNLYWYRQAAGRGLQLLFYSVGIGQISSEVPQNLSASRPQDRQFILSSKKLLLSDSGFYLCAWSGDWGASSPLHFGNGTRLTVT.

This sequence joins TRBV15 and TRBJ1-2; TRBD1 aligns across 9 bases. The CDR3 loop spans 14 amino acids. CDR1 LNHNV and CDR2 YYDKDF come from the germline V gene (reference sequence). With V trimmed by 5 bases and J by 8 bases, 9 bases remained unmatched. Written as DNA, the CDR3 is TGTGCCACCAGCGGGACTGGGACAGGGCACGGCTACACCTTC. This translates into CATSGTGTGHGYTF.

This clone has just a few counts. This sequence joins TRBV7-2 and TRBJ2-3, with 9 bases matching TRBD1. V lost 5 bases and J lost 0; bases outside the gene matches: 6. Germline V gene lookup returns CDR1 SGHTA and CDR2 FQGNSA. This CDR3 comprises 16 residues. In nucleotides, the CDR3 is TGTGCCAGCAGCCCTCGGACAGGGGCTAGCACAGATACGCAGTATTTT. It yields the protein CASSPRTGASTDTQYF.

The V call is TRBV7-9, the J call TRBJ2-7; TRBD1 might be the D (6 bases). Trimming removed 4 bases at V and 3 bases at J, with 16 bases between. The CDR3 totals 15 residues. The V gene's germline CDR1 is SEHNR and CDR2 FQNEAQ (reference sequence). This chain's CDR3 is CASSSPQGRGYEQYF. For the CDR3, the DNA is TGTGCCAGCAGCTCCCCTCAGGGCAGGGGCTACGAGCAGTACTTC.

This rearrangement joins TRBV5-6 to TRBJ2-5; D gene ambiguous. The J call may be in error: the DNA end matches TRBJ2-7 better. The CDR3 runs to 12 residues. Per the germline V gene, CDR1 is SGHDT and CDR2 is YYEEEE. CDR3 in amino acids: CASSLATYEQYF. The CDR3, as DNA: TGTGCCAGCAGCCTGGCAACCTACGAGCAGTACTTC.

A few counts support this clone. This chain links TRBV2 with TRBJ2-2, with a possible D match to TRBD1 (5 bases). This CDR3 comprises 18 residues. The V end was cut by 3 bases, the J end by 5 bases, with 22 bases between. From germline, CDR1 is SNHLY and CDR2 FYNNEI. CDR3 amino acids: CASSEMYETAFETGELFF. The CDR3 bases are TGTGCCAGCAGTGAGATGTATGAGACAGCATTCGAAACCGGGGAGCTGTTTTTT.

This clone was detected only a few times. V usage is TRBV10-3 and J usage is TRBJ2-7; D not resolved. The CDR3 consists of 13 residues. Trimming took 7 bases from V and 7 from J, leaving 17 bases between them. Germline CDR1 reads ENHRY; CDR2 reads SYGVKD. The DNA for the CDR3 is TGTGCCATCACCCAACCTGATACGCGGGAGCAGTACTTC. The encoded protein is CAITQPDTREQYF.

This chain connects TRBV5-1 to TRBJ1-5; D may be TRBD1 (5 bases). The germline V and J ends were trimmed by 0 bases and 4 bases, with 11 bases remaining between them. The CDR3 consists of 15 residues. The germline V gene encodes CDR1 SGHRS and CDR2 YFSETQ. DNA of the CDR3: TGCGCCAGCAGCTTGGATGCATCAGGGAATCAGCCCCAGCATTTT. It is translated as CASSLDASGNQPQHF.

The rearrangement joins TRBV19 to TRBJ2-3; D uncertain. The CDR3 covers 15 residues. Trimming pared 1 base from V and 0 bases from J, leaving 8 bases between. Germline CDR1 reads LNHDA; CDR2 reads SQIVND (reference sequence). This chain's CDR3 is CASSIGGTSTDTQYF. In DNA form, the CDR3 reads TGTGCCAGTAGTATAGGCGGTACTAGCACAGATACGCAGTATTTT.

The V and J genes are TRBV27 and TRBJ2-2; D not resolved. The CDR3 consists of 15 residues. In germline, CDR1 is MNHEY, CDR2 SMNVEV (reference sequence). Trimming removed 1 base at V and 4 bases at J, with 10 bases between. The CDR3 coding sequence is TGTGCCAGCAGTTTATATCAAAAGCCCACCGGGGAGCTGTTTTTT. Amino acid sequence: CASSLYQKPTGELFF.

CDR3 region: CASTAQVNTGELFF. For the CDR3, the DNA is TGTGCCAGTACCGCACAGGTGAACACCGGGGAGCTGTTTTTT. V usage is TRBV19 and J usage is TRBJ2-2; maybe TRBD1 (5 bases). CDR1 and CDR2 (germline): LNHDA, SQIVND (reference sequence). With 7 bases removed from V and 1 base from J, the gap between germline ends came to 10 bases. CDR3 length: 14 residues.

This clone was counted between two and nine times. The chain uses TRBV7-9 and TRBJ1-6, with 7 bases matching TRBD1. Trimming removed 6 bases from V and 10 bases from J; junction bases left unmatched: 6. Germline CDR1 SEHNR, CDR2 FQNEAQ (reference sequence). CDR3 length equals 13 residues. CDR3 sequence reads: CASRFTGDSPLHF. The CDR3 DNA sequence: TGTGCCAGCAGGTTTACAGGGGACTCACCCCTCCACTTT.

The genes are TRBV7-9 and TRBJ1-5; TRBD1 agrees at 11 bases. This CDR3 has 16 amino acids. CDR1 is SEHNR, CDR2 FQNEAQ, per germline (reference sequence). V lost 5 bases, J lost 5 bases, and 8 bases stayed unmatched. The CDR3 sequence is CASSGGPGQGDQPQHF. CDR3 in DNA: TGTGCCAGCAGCGGAGGTCCGGGACAGGGGGATCAGCCCCAGCATTTT.

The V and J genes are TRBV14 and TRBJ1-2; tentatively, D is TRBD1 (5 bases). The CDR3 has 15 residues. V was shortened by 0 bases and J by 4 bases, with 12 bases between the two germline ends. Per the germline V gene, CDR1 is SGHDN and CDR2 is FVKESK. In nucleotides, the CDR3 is TGTGCCAGCAGCCAAGATTTGACAGCACCCTATGGCTACACCTTC. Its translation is CASSQDLTAPYGYTF.

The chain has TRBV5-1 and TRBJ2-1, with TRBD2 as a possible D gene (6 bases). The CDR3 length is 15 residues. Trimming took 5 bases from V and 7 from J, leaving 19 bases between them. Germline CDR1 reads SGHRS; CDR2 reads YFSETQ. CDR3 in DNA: TGCGCCAGCAGGGTCCATTGGCGGGGATTAAATGAGCAGTTCTTC. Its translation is CASRVHWRGLNEQFF. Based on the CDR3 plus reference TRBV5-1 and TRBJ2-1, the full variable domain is KAGVTQTPRYLIKTRGQQVTLSCSPISGHRSVSWYQQTPGQGLQFLFEYFSETQRNKGNFPGRFSGRQFSNSRSEMNVSTLELGDSALYLCASRVHWRGLNEQFFGPGTRLTVL.

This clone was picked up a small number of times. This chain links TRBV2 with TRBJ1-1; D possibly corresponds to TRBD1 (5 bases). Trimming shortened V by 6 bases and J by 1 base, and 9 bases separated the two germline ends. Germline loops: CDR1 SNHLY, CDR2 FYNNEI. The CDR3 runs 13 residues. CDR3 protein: CASRGRWNTEAFF. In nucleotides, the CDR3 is TGTGCCAGCAGGGGACGGTGGAACACTGAAGCTTTCTTT.

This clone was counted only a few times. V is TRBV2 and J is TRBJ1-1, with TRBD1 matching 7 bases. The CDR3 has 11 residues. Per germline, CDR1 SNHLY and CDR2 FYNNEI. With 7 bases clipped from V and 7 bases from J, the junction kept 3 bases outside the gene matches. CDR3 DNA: TGTGCCAGCATTAGACAGGGTGAAGCTTTCTTT. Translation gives CASIRQGEAFF.

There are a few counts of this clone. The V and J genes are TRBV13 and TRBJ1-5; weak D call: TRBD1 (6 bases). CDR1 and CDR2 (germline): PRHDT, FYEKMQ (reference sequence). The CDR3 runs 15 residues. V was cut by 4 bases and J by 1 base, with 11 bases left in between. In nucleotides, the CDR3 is TGTGCCAGCAGCTACGGGACAATGAGCAATCAGCCCCAGCATTTT. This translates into CASSYGTMSNQPQHF. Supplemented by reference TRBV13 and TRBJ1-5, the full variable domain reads AAGVIQSPRHLIKEKRETATLKCYPIPRHDTVYWYQQGPGQDPQFLISFYEKMQSDKGSIPDRFSAQQFSDYHSELNMSSLELGDSALYFCASSYGTMSNQPQHFGDGTRLSIL.

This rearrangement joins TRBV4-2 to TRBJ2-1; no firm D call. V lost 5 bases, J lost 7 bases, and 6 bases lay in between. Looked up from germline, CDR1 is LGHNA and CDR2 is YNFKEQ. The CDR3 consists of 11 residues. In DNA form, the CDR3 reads TGTGCCAGCAGCACCACAAATGAGCAGTTCTTC. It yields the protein CASSTTNEQFF.

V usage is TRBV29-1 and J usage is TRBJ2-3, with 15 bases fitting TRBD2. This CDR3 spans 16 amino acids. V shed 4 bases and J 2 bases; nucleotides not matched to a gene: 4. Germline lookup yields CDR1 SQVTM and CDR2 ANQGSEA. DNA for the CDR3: TGCAGCGTTGGGACTAGCGGGGGGGTTTTCACAGATACGCAGTATTTT. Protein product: CSVGTSGGVFTDTQYF.

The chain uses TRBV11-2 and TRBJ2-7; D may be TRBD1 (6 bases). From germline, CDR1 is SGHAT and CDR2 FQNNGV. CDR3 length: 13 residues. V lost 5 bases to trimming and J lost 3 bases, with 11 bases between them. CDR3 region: CASSPGQNYEQYF. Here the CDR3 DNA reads TGTGCCAGCAGCCCCGGACAGAACTACGAGCAGTACTTC.

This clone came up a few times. DNA for the CDR3: TGCAGCGTCAACCCCGGGGGGGACATTTACAATGAGCAGTTCTTC. Its protein product is CSVNPGGDIYNEQFF. V gene TRBV29-1 combines with J gene TRBJ2-1; 8 positions agree with TRBD2. CDR1 and CDR2 (germline): SQVTM, ANQGSEA. The V segment lost 6 bases and the J segment 4 bases; nucleotides outside the gene matches: 11. The CDR3 loop spans 15 amino acids.

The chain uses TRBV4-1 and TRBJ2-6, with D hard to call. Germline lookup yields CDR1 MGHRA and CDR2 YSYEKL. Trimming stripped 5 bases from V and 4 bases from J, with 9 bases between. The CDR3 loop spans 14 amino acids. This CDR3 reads CASSSPGGANVLTF. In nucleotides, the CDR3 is TGCGCCAGCAGCTCCCCTGGGGGGGCCAACGTCCTGACTTTC.